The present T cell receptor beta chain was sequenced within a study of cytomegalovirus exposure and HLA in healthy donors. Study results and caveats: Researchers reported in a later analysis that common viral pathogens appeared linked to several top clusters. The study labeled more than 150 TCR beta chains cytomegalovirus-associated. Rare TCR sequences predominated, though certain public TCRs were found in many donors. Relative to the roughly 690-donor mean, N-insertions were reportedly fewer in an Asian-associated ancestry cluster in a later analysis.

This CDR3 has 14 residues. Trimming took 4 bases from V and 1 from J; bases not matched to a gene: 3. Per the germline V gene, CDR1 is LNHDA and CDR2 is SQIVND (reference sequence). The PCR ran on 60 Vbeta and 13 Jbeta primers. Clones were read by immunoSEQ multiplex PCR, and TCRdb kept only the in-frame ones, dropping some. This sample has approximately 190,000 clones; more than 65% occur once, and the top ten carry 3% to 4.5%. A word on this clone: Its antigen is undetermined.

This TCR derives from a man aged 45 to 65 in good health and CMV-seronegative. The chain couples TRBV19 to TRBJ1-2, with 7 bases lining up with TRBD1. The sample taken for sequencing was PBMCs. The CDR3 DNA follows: TGTGCCAGTAGTACCAGGGGGGTTAACTATGGCTACACCTTC. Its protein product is CASSTRGVNYGYTF.